The 28 T cell receptor beta chains below all came from one sample that was sequenced in a study of CD8+ T cells in alopecia areata (dated 2018 in TCRdb). Cells from mouse cutaneous lymph nodes were pooled, stained for CD4, CD8alpha, NKG2D, NKG2ACE and other markers, and then sorted on a BD Influx. Library creation used the immunoSEQ multiplex PCR assay. For TCR sequencing, RNA was extracted from every sample and reverse transcribed into cDNA to serve as template. As stored in TCRdb, this immuneACCESS dataset retains in-frame rearrangements with V and J assigned. A fraction of the clones does not appear; measured against another copy, unresolved V genes explain less than half of the discrepancy, and the remainder lacks a known reason. The table shows roughly 260,000 clones here, with no singletons. The biggest ten clones account for more than 0.95% of the sample. Material: CD4+ T cells sorted from a lymph node. Receptors originate from a C3H/HeJ mouse with alopecia areata. The strain carries MHC haplotype H2-k.

This clone has only a few counts. The gene symbols are mouse symbols. The sequenced fragment ends 4 residues before the CDR3 boundary, so the rest is inferred from the germline J gene. The identical CDR3 is also encoded by other nucleotide sequences in the sample. The rearrangement links TRBV13-1 to TRBJ2-5; 9 nucleotides line up with TRBD1. Germline CDR1 reads NSHNY; CDR2 reads SYGAGN. The CDR3 totals 14 residues. The DNA read from the CDR3 is TGTGCCAGCAGCCCTACAGGGGGCGCGGAC. Its translation is CASSPTGGAD. The complete CDR3 protein is CASSPTGGADTQYF.

Points on this clone: Gene names and germline refer to mouse. The read is 4 residues too short to cover the CDR3 end, so that end is filled in from the germline J gene. The sample has other DNA sequences that encode this CDR3 too. V is TRBV5 and J is TRBJ1-2; 11 nucleotides match TRBD1. The V segment lost 4 bases and the J segment 3 bases; nucleotides outside the gene matches: 1. Germline-derived CDR1 and CDR2 are LGHNA and YNLKQL (reference sequence). CDR3 length: 14 residues. CDR3 DNA (partial): TGTGCCAGCAGCCCGGGACAGGGGGACTCC. Its protein product is CASSPGQGDS. The full CDR3 protein is CASSPGQGDSDYTF.

In the case of this clone: Germline and genes here are mouse. From the germline J gene comes the end of the CDR3, since the read stops 4 residues before it. The gene calls are TRBV5 and TRBJ2-1, with D possibly TRBD1 on 5 matching bases. The germline gives CDR1 LGHNA, CDR2 YNLKQL (reference sequence). CDR3 size: 13 residues. Partial CDR3 DNA: TGTGCCAGCAGCCAAGATACAGGCGCT. It encodes CASSQDTGA. From start to end, the CDR3 is CASSQDTGAEQFF.

About this clone itself: Gene names are the mouse ones. Sequencing ends 4 residues short of the CDR3 end; the germline J gene provides the rest. The chain joins TRBV4 to TRBJ2-3; 12 bases agree with TRBD2. Looked up from germline, CDR1 is LGHDT and CDR2 is YNNKQL (reference sequence). With 4 bases clipped from V and 4 bases from J, the junction kept 3 bases outside the gene matches. The CDR3 loop spans 15 amino acids. The CDR3 bases that were read are TGTGCCAGCAGCTCCGGGACTGGGGGGTCAGAA. Residues: CASSSGTGGSE. The CDR3 reads in full as CASSSGTGGSETLYF.

The sample holds a few counts of this clone. The genes and germline here are from mouse. The sequence runs out 4 residues before the end of the CDR3; the remainder is reconstructed from the germline J gene. Other DNA sequences in the same sample also yield this CDR3. This chain links TRBV5 with TRBJ2-3, with 7 nucleotides matching TRBD1. This CDR3 spans 16 amino acids. Losses at the gene ends were 0 bases for V and 1 base for J; bases not matched to a gene: 4. Per the germline V gene, CDR1 is LGHNA and CDR2 is YNLKQL (reference sequence). The CDR3 loop is CASSQDTQGRAETLYF. CDR3 DNA (partial): TGTGCCAGCAGCCAAGACACACAGGGGCGTGCAGAA.

In this sample, this clone turned up a few times. Gene names are mouse gene names. The CDR3 end falls 4 residues outside the read, so it is completed with the germline J gene. This chain joins TRBV13-3 and TRBJ2-2; a possible D gene is TRBD1 (6 bases). The CDR3 has 14 amino acids. Germline-derived CDR1 and CDR2 are NNHDY and SYVADS. The V gene lost 5 bases and the J gene lost 1 base, with 9 bases spanning the gap. The part of the CDR3 DNA that was read is TGTGCCAGCAGACCAGGGGTAAACACCGGG. It codes for CASRPGVNTG. The whole CDR3 protein is CASRPGVNTGQLYF.

Of note for this clone: Germline and genes: mouse. From the germline J gene comes the end of the CDR3, since the read stops 4 residues before it. This chain joins TRBV1 and TRBJ1-2; TRBD1 aligns across 9 bases. Germline values: CDR1 NSQYPW, CDR2 LRSPGD (reference sequence). V lost 4 bases to trimming and J lost 4 bases; unmatched junction nucleotides: 4. CDR3 length equals 14 residues. The CDR3 reads CTCSDRDRASDYTF. The covered CDR3 bases are TGCACCTGCAGTGACCGGGACAGGGCCTCC. The whole variable domain, remainder taken from reference TRBV1 and TRBJ1-2, is VTLLEQNPRWRLVPRGQAVNLRCILKNSQYPWMSWYQQDLQKQLQWLFTLRSPGDKEVKSLPGADYLATRVTDTELRLQVANMSQGRTLYCTCSDRDRASDYTFGSGTRLLVI.

This clone was detected ten times or more. Mouse gene names apply. The CDR3 is cut off 4 residues early in the read; its end comes from the germline J gene. Other DNA sequences in this sample translate to the same CDR3. The gene calls are TRBV1 and TRBJ2-5; D call uncertain. Germline CDR1 and CDR2: NSQYPW and LRSPGD (reference sequence). Trimming took off 1 base at V and 3 bases at J, with 2 bases between the two ends. This CDR3 spans 12 amino acids. CDR3 sequence: CTCSAGQDTQYF. The sequenced CDR3 bases are TGCACCTGCAGTGCAGGGCAAGAC.

This clone has just a few counts. Gene and germline names: mouse. The CDR3 end falls 4 residues outside the read, so it is completed with the germline J gene. The same CDR3 is also encoded by other DNA sequences in this sample. The V call is TRBV1, the J call TRBJ2-3; 9 bases are shared with TRBD1. The germline CDR1 and CDR2 sequences are NSQYPW and LRSPGD (reference sequence). V shed 1 base and J 4 bases; nucleotides not matched to a gene: 3. The CDR3 is 15 residues long. Here the CDR3 reads CTCSAGGTGTETLYF. The CDR3 DNA, read in part, is TGCACCTGCAGTGCAGGGGGGACAGGGACAGAA.

As for this clone: All gene names here are mouse names. The read comes to an end 4 residues before the CDR3 does, leaving the germline J gene to fill in the end. Other nucleotide sequences in the sample specify the same CDR3. The chain uses TRBV13-1 and TRBJ1-2; D unclear. This CDR3 is 13 amino acids long. V lost 5 bases, J lost 0 bases, and 8 bases lay in between. The germline V gene has CDR1 NSHNY and CDR2 SYGAGN. The CDR3 bases that were read are TGTGCCAGCAGCCGTCAAGCAAACTCC. Residues: CASSRQANS. The whole CDR3 reads CASSRQANSDYTF.

As concerns this clone: Here the gene names and germline are mouse. The read ends 4 residues before the CDR3 terminus; that terminus is restored from the germline J gene. The chain links TRBV13-3 to TRBJ2-1, with 7 bases aligning to TRBD1. The CDR3 runs 12 residues. Germline V gives CDR1 NNHDY, CDR2 SYVADS. The junction had 2 bases not matched to a gene; V was cut back by 7 bases and J by 4 bases. CDR3 in amino acids: CASWGQYAEQFF. CDR3 DNA (partial): TGTGCCAGCTGGGGACAGTATGCT.

This clone turned up a few times. All gene names here are mouse names. The read ends 3 residues early relative to the CDR3; the germline J gene fills the gap. J is TRBJ1-6 and V is TRBV31; tentatively, D is TRBD1 (5 bases). TRBJ1-6 is filed as an ORF, its function uncertain. Germline lookup yields CDR1 GKSSPN and CDR2 SITVG. This CDR3 spans 14 amino acids. The ends were cut back, 5 bases at V and 0 bases at J, with 8 bases in the middle. This CDR3 is CAWGQSSYNSPLYF. The CDR3 bases that were read are TGTGCCTGGGGACAATCTTCCTATAATTCGCCC.

Note on this clone: Mouse gene names apply. Sequencing ends 4 residues short of the CDR3 end; the germline J gene provides the rest. This rearrangement joins TRBV19 to TRBJ1-2; a weak D match, TRBD1 (5 bases). Trimming cost V 0 bases and J 4 bases, with 7 bases left between them. This CDR3 region has 13 residues. Per the germline V gene, CDR1 is FNHDT and CDR2 is SITEND (reference sequence). The DNA read from the CDR3 is TGTGCCAGCAGTATAGGCAGGGCCTCC. It specifies CASSIGRAS. The full-length CDR3 reads as CASSIGRASDYTF.

In this sample, this clone turned up a few times. The genes and germline here are from mouse. The CDR3 extends 4 residues past the end of the read, so its final part is completed from the germline J gene. Additional DNA sequences in this sample encode the identical CDR3. The gene calls are TRBV31 and TRBJ2-5, with D perhaps TRBD2 (6 bases). Trimming removed 0 bases at V and 2 bases at J, with 9 bases between. This CDR3 has 14 amino acids. Germline CDR1 and CDR2: GKSSPN and SITVG. CDR3 residues: CAWSLGGGQDTQYF. CDR3 DNA, as far as it was read: TGTGCCTGGAGTCTAGGTGGGGGCCAAGAC.

This clone was recorded many times. The germline and genes are mouse ones. The read finishes 4 residues shy of the CDR3 end, and the germline J gene is used to complete it. This sample includes further DNA sequences coding for the same CDR3. The V gene is TRBV13-1, the J gene TRBJ2-7, with 11 nucleotides matching TRBD2. This CDR3 comprises 14 residues. Germline trimming cut 3 bases from V and 3 bases from J; bases unmatched to any gene: 2. Germline V lookup: CDR1 NSHNY, CDR2 SYGAGN. The CDR3 bases that were read are TGTGCCAGCAGTGGGGGACTGGGGGTCTAT. Translating it yields CASSGGLGVY. The full CDR3 is CASSGGLGVYEQYF.

In this sample, this clone turned up a few times. The listed genes are named as in mouse. The read gets to within 3 residues of the CDR3 end, and the germline J gene fills in the rest. The V gene is TRBV19, the J gene TRBJ1-6, with D tentatively TRBD1 (6 bases). TRBJ1-6 is known as an ORF, though its function is uncertain. The V end was cut by 0 bases, the J end by 4 bases, with 8 bases between. CDR3 size: 15 residues. The germline CDR1 and CDR2 sequences are FNHDT and SITEND (reference sequence). The CDR3: CASSIGRGYNSPLYF. CDR3 bases read: TGTGCCAGCAGTATAGGCAGGGGATATAATTCGCCC.

The sample holds a few counts of this clone. Gene names refer to mouse genes. The DNA ends 4 residues before the CDR3 does, and the rest of the CDR3 is filled in from the germline J gene. The V and J genes are TRBV13-3 and TRBJ1-1; tentative D call: TRBD1 (6 bases). This CDR3 is 11 amino acids long. Germline loops: CDR1 NNHDY, CDR2 SYVADS. The CDR3 sequence is CASTRGSEVFF. The part of the CDR3 DNA that was read is TGTGCCAGCACCAGGGGTTCA.

Note on this clone: Mouse gene names and germline throughout. The sequence runs out 4 residues before the end of the CDR3; the remainder is reconstructed from the germline J gene. Other nucleotide sequences from this sample produce the same CDR3. The J gene is TRBJ2-1, the V gene TRBV1; a possible D gene is TRBD2 (5 bases). Germline V gene data show CDR1 as NSQYPW and CDR2 as LRSPGD (reference sequence). This CDR3 has 15 amino acids. Trimming removed 3 bases at V and 0 bases at J, with 9 bases between. The part of the CDR3 DNA that was read is TGCACCTGCAGTGCCCCGACTGCTAACTATGCT. It is translated as CTCSAPTANYA. The whole CDR3 protein reads CTCSAPTANYAEQFF.

This clone has a handful of counts. The listed genes are named as in mouse. Read sequence stops 4 residues before the CDR3 end, and the germline J gene provides the missing end. The rearrangement joins TRBV19 to TRBJ2-5, with TRBD2 identical over 11 bases. The germline gives CDR1 FNHDT, CDR2 SITEND (reference sequence). This CDR3 comprises 16 residues. CDR3 DNA (partial): TGTGCCAGCAGTATATTAACTGGGGGGGCGCCAGAC. Translated, it gives CASSILTGGAPD. The full CDR3 reads CASSILTGGAPDTQYF.

This clone came up a few times. The gene names given are mouse names. The read ends 4 residues before the CDR3 terminus; that terminus is restored from the germline J gene. V is TRBV13-1 and J is TRBJ1-1; tentative D call: TRBD1 (5 bases). The CDR3 is 12 amino acids. Per germline, CDR1 NSHNY and CDR2 SYGAGN. The covered CDR3 bases are TGTGCCAGCAGTGAGGGGGGAACA. It specifies CASSEGGT. The full CDR3 protein reads CASSEGGTEVFF.

This clone was seen a few times. Germline and genes here are mouse. The DNA read from the CDR3 is TGTGCCAGCAGCCAAGATGCACAGGGGAGCGAC. It encodes CASSQDAQGSD. The entire CDR3 reads CASSQDAQGSDTQYF. This chain uses TRBV5 with TRBJ2-5; the match to TRBD1 covers 7 bases. With the read ending 4 residues before the CDR3 end, the germline J gene is used to fill in that end. Germline V lookup: CDR1 LGHNA, CDR2 YNLKQL (reference sequence). The CDR3 consists of 15 residues.

Points on this clone: Gene and germline names: mouse. The read stops 4 residues short of the end of the CDR3; the missing end is completed from the germline J gene. This rearrangement joins TRBV14 to TRBJ1-2; the match to TRBD1 covers 11 bases. V shed 6 bases and J 3 bases; nucleotides not matched to a gene: 4. Germline assignment: CDR1 SGHDT and CDR2 FRDEAV. This CDR3 is built from 14 residues. The DNA read from the CDR3 is TGTGCCAGCACTCGGACAGGGGGCGACTCC. This translates into CASTRTGGDS. The entire CDR3 is CASTRTGGDSDYTF.

On this clone: The genes and germline here are from mouse. The CDR3 end lies 4 residues beyond the end of the read and is filled in from the germline J gene. Other DNA sequences in this specimen translate into the identical CDR3. The chain carries TRBV5 and TRBJ2-1; D is perhaps TRBD2 (7 bases). The CDR3 contains 15 residues. The V end was cut by 1 base, the J end by 3 bases, with 10 bases between. Germline CDR1 is LGHNA and CDR2 is YNLKQL (reference sequence). CDR3 protein: CASSQVGGPYAEQFF. The CDR3 DNA, read in part, is TGTGCCAGCAGCCAAGTTGGGGGGCCCTATGCT.

A remark on this clone: Gene names refer to mouse genes. The CDR3 is CASSQDRGAQDTQYF. The part of the CDR3 DNA that was read is TGTGCCAGCAGCCAAGATCGGGGGGCTCAAGAC. V usage is TRBV5 and J usage is TRBJ2-5, with D maybe TRBD2 (7 bases). From the germline J gene comes the end of the CDR3, since the read stops 4 residues before it. V shed 0 bases and J shed 3 bases, with 10 bases lying between them. The V gene's germline CDR1 is LGHNA and CDR2 YNLKQL (reference sequence). This CDR3 has 15 residues.

A remark on this clone: Gene names are mouse gene names. The read comes to an end 4 residues before the CDR3 does, leaving the germline J gene to fill in the end. The chain has TRBV13-1 and TRBJ2-1; the match to TRBD1 covers 8 bases. V trimming: 0 bases; J trimming: 5 bases; junction bases outside the gene matches: 4. This CDR3 is built from 15 residues. Germline values: CDR1 NSHNY, CDR2 SYGAGN. The CDR3 loop is CASSDATGDHAEQFF. Incomplete CDR3 DNA: TGTGCCAGCAGTGATGCGACAGGGGACCATGCT.

There are a few counts of this clone. Gene names are mouse gene names. From the germline J gene comes the end of the CDR3, since the read stops 4 residues before it. The same CDR3 arises from other DNA sequences in this sample as well. V gene TRBV13-1 combines with J gene TRBJ2-2; D possibly corresponds to TRBD1 (5 bases). This CDR3 region has 15 residues. Germline CDR1 reads NSHNY; CDR2 reads SYGAGN. Trimming stripped 5 bases from V and 0 bases from J, with 11 bases between. The DNA read from the CDR3 is TGTGCCAGCAGCCCAGGGCTTGCAAACACCGGG. Translation: CASSPGLANTG. The CDR3, in full, reads CASSPGLANTGQLYF.

This clone was detected a few times. All gene names here are mouse names. The read ends 4 residues before the CDR3 terminus; that terminus is restored from the germline J gene. This rearrangement joins TRBV13-3 to TRBJ2-5, with 8 bases identical to TRBD2. Losses at the gene ends were 5 bases for V and 3 bases for J; bases not matched to a gene: 8. The CDR3 has 15 amino acids. CDR1 and CDR2 (germline): NNHDY, SYVADS. CDR3: CASRSSLGGQDTQYF. The covered CDR3 bases are TGTGCCAGCAGATCCTCTTTGGGGGGGCAAGAC.

As for this clone: Gene names follow the mouse nomenclature. The read terminates 4 residues before the CDR3 end, so the remaining end is supplied by the germline J gene. This chain uses TRBV13-2 with TRBJ1-2, with a possible D match to TRBD1 (6 bases). The CDR3 contains 15 residues. Looked up from germline, CDR1 is NNHNN and CDR2 is SYGAGS (reference sequence). V was pared by 5 bases and J by 0 bases, with 14 bases between. CDR3 protein: CASGASGDANSDYTF. The sequenced part of the CDR3 DNA is TGTGCCAGCGGCGCCTCAGGGGATGCAAACTCC.